The 17 T cell receptor beta chains below were found in one sample sequenced in a study of Graves' ophthalmopathy and Graves' hyperthyroidism. Researchers took RNA transcripts and amplified TCR beta CDR3 regions from them. An opening RT-PCR round employed HTBI primers and preceded a second-round multiplex PCR. TCRdb independently ran MiXCR on the multiplex PCR reads; one entry per CDR3 protein. The table lists around 590,000 distinct CDR3 sequences, roughly 40% of them singletons. What was sequenced was peripheral blood or thyroid tissue (not recorded which). The receptors shown here come from an adult man with Graves' hyperthyroidism.

Regarding this clonotype: This may arise from a read error, as a much more abundant clone is one base away. Lacking the conserved final phenylalanine or tryptophan, this CDR3 likely reflects a read error. This sequence joins TRBV6-5 and TRBJ1-2; TRBD1 is a possible D gene (5 bases). Between the trimmed V and J ends, which lost 2 bases and 6 bases, there was a span of 7 bases. Germline CDR1 reads MNHEY; CDR2 reads SVGAGI. The CDR3 runs to 12 residues. The CDR3 loop reads CASSYKGDGYTC. DNA for the CDR3: TGTGCCAGCAGTTACAAAGGGGATGGCTACACCTGC.

The sample holds many counts of this clonotype. The J gene is TRBJ2-5, the V gene TRBV13, with D perhaps TRBD1 (6 bases). The germline CDR1 and CDR2 sequences are PRHDT and FYEKMQ (reference sequence). Deletions cut 5 bases from V and 4 bases from J, with 14 bases between. This CDR3 is 14 amino acids long. In nucleotides, the CDR3 is TGTGCCAGCAGCCAAGGCAGGGGATTAGAGACCCAGTACTTC. Its translation is CASSQGRGLETQYF. Based on the CDR3 plus reference TRBV13 and TRBJ2-5, the full variable domain is AAGVIQSPRHLIKEKRETATLKCYPIPRHDTVYWYQQGPGQDPQFLISFYEKMQSDKGSIPDRFSAQQFSDYHSELNMSSLELGDSALYFCASSQGRGLETQYFGPGTRLLVL.

The V gene is TRBV7-2, the J gene TRBJ2-5; 7 nucleotides line up with TRBD2. V trimming: 1 base; J trimming: 8 bases; junction bases outside the gene matches: 13. The CDR3 extends over 16 amino acids. CDR1 and CDR2 (germline): SGHTA, FQGNSA. The DNA of the CDR3 is TGTGCCAGCAGCTTAGTAGCTTCGGGAGGAGGGGAAACCCAGTACTTC. Its translation is CASSLVASGGGETQYF.

This clonotype was found many times. J is TRBJ2-7 and V is TRBV25-1; D call uncertain. CDR3 length: 10 amino acids. Germline V lookup: CDR1 MGHDK, CDR2 SYGVNS. Trimming cost V 3 bases and J 6 bases, with 3 bases left between them. The CDR3: CASSDGEQYF. The CDR3 DNA sequence: TGTGCCAGCAGTGACGGCGAGCAGTACTTC.

The chain joins TRBV10-3 to TRBJ2-1, with TRBD2 identical over 14 bases. V was clipped by 5 bases and J by 8 bases; unmatched bases: 11. CDR3 length: 17 amino acids. In germline, CDR1 is ENHRY, CDR2 SYGVKD. CDR3 bases: TGTGCCATCAGTTCTGGGACTAGCGGGAGAAAAGTCGATGAGCAGTTCTTC. Translating gives CAISSGTSGRKVDEQFF.

Of note for this clonotype: Relative to the germline gene, one junction end is altered; a read error may explain this. The rearrangement joins TRBV13 to TRBJ1-4; 7 bases fit TRBD1. The CDR3 spans 15 residues. Germline CDR1 and CDR2: PRHDT and FYEKMQ (reference sequence). DNA for the CDR3: TGCGCCAGCAGCCAAGTTATAGGGGGACAGGAAAAACTGTTTTTT. As protein: CASSQVIGGQEKLFF. Looking up the rest from reference TRBV13 and TRBJ1-4 gives the full variable domain: AAGVIQSPRHLIKEKRETATLKCYPIPRHDTVYWYQQGPGQDPQFLISFYEKMQSDKGSIPDRFSAQQFSDYHSELNMSSLELGDSALYFCASSQVIGGQEKLFFGSGTQLSVL.

The CDR3 sequence: CASRGTVGNQPQHF. CDR3 nucleotides: TGTGCCAGCAGAGGGACGGTGGGCAATCAGCCCCAGCATTTT. The chain carries TRBV2 and TRBJ1-5; D is perhaps TRBD1 (5 bases). The CDR3 is 14 residues long. Germline V gives CDR1 SNHLY, CDR2 FYNNEI. Trimming shortened V by 6 bases and J by 2 bases, and 11 bases separated the two germline ends.

In its sample, this clonotype was seen many times. V is TRBV7-9 and J is TRBJ1-1; 8 bases line up with TRBD1. In germline, CDR1 is SEHNR, CDR2 FQNEAQ (reference sequence). The CDR3 is made up of 12 amino acids. Trimming removed 3 bases from V and 7 bases from J; junction bases left unmatched: 1. CDR3 bases: TGTGCCAGCAGCTTGGACAGGGATGAAGCTTTCTTT. Translation gives CASSLDRDEAFF.

This clonotype was seen ten or more times. This chain connects TRBV7-9 to TRBJ1-1; 7 bases are shared with TRBD1. Germline V gene data show CDR1 as SEHNR and CDR2 as FQNEAQ (reference sequence). V shed 7 bases and J 6 bases; nucleotides not matched to a gene: 11. The CDR3 has 14 amino acids. The CDR3 sequence is CASTSKGAMAEAFF. CDR3 coding DNA: TGTGCCAGCACCTCTAAGGGGGCTATGGCTGAAGCTTTCTTT.

DNA of the CDR3: TGTGCCAGCCAGAGGGGAGAGACCCAGTACTTC. Its protein is CASQRGETQYF. The chain employs TRBV10-3 and TRBJ2-5; perhaps D is TRBD1 or TRBD2 (5 bases each). V lost 10 bases, J lost 4 bases, and 10 bases lay in between. Germline-derived CDR1 and CDR2 are ENHRY and SYGVKD. The CDR3 runs to 11 residues.

The chain links TRBV12-3 or TRBV12-4 to TRBJ1-1, with 8 bases aligning to TRBD1. The CDR3 covers 15 residues. The trim removed 6 bases at V and 0 bases at J, leaving 6 bases unmatched. This CDR3 is CASRHKTGVNTEAFF. The CDR3 bases are TGTGCCAGCAGACATAAGACAGGGGTGAACACTGAAGCTTTCTTT.

The sample holds many counts of this clonotype. The chain combines TRBV20-1 with TRBJ2-7, with D perhaps matching TRBD1 or TRBD2 (6 bases each). V gave up 3 bases and J gave up 1 base, with 16 bases separating them. The germline V gene has CDR1 DFQATT and CDR2 SNEGSKA (reference sequence). The CDR3 is 15 amino acids. CDR3 in amino acids: CSASLWGAPSYEQYF. Written as DNA, the CDR3 is TGCAGTGCTAGTCTTTGGGGGGCCCCTTCCTACGAGCAGTACTTC.

In the case of this clonotype: A junction boundary mismatches the germline segment, possibly from a read error. The chain employs TRBV20-1 and TRBJ1-5, with D possibly matching TRBD1 (5 bases). From germline, CDR1 is DFQATT and CDR2 SNEGSKA (reference sequence). The CDR3 is 18 amino acids. CDR3 in DNA: TGCAGTGCCAGAGATTCCCAGCGGGGGGTCTCCTACAATGAGCCCCAGCATTTT. It yields the protein CSARDSQRGVSYNEPQHF.

This clonotype was seen a few times. The chain carries TRBV12-3 or TRBV12-4 and TRBJ2-2, with TRBD2 identical over 8 bases. The junction had 6 bases not matched to a gene; V was cut back by 2 bases and J by 10 bases. CDR3 length: 14 residues. For the CDR3, the DNA is TGTGCCAGCAGTTTATCCCGGGGGGGCCAGGAGCTGTTTTTT. This gives the protein CASSLSRGGQELFF.

The chain links TRBV5-1 to TRBJ1-2, with 8 bases fitting TRBD1. Per the germline V gene, CDR1 is SGHRS and CDR2 is YFSETQ. The J segment lost 6 bases and the V segment lost 2 bases, leaving 6 bases of the junction unmatched. The CDR3 runs to 14 residues. CDR3 sequence: CASSFEQGADGYTF. DNA of the CDR3: TGCGCCAGCAGCTTCGAGCAGGGGGCGGATGGCTACACCTTC. The complete variable domain, with remaining parts taken from reference TRBV5-1 and TRBJ1-2, reads KAGVTQTPRYLIKTRGQQVTLSCSPISGHRSVSWYQQTPGQGLQFLFEYFSETQRNKGNFPGRFSGRQFSNSRSEMNVSTLELGDSALYLCASSFEQGADGYTFGSGTRLTVV.

This clonotype was counted many times. The CDR3 sequence: CATSDLNRGQLINQPQHF. The CDR3 DNA follows: TGTGCCACCAGTGATTTAAATCGGGGACAGCTTATTAATCAGCCCCAGCATTTT. The chain has TRBV24-1 and TRBJ1-5; the match to TRBD1 covers 7 bases. J lost 4 bases, V lost 1 base, and 12 bases had no gene match. The CDR3 has 18 amino acids. Per the germline V gene, CDR1 is KGHDR and CDR2 is SFDVKD.

This clonotype was detected ten times or more. The chain employs TRBV5-8 and TRBJ2-5, with 12 bases that match TRBD2. Trimming took 4 bases from V and 5 from J; bases not matched to a gene: 9. Germline CDR1 reads SGHTS; CDR2 reads YDEGEE. This CDR3 has 16 amino acids. The DNA for the CDR3 is TGTGCCAGCAGCACCCTACTAGCGGGGGGCGGGGAGACCCAGTACTTC. It translates to CASSTLLAGGGETQYF.